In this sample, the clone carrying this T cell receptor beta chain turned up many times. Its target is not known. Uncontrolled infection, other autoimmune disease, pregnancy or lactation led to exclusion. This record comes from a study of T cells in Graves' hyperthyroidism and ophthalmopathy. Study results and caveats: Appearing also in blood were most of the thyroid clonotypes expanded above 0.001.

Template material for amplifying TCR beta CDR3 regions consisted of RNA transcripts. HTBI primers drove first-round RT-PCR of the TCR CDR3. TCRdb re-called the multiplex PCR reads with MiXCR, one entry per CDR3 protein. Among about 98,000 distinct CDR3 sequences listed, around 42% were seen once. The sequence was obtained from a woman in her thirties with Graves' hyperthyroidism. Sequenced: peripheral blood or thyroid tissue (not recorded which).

The CDR3 nucleotides are TGTGCCAGCAGCTGGGGGTTAAGTGAAAAACTGTTTTTT. It codes for CASSWGLSEKLFF. The rearrangement links TRBV7-8 to TRBJ1-4, with a possible D match to TRBD1 (5 bases). V gave up 4 bases and J gave up 7 bases, with 10 bases separating them. Looked up from germline, CDR1 is SGHVS and CDR2 is FQNEAQ. The CDR3 loop spans 13 amino acids.